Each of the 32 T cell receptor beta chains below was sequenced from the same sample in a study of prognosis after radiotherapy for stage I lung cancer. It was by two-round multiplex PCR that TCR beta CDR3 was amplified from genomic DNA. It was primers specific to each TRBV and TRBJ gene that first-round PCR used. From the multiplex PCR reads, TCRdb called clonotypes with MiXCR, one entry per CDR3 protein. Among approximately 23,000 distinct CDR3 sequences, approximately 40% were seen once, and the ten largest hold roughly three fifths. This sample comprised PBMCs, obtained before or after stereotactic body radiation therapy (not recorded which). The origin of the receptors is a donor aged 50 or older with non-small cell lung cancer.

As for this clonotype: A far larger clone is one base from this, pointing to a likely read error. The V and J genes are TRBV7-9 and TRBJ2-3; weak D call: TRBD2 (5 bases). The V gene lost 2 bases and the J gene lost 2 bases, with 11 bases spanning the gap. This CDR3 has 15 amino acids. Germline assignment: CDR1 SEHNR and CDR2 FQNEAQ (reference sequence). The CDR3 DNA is TGTGCCAGCAGCTTAACTAGATTATACACAGATACGCAGTATTTT. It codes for CASSLTRLYTDTQYF.

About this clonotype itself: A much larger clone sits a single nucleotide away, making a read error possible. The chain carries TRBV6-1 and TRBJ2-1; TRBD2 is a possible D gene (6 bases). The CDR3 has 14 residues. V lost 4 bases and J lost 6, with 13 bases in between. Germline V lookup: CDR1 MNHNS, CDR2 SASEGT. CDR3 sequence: CASSAASAGNEQFF. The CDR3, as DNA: TGTGCCAGCAGTGCGGCTAGCGCCGGCAATGAGCAGTTCTTC.

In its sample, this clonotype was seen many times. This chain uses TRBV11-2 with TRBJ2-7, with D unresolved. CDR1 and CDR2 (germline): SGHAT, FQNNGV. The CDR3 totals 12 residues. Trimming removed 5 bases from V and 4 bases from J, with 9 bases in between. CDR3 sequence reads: CASSLSLYEQYF. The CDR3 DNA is TGTGCCAGCAGCCTCTCCCTGTACGAGCAGTACTTC.

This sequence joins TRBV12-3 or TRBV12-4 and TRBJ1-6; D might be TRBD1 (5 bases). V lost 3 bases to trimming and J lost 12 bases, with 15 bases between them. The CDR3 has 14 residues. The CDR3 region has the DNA TGTGCCAGCAGTTTTTCGCAGGGCGAAAAACCCCTCCACTTT. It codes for CASSFSQGEKPLHF.

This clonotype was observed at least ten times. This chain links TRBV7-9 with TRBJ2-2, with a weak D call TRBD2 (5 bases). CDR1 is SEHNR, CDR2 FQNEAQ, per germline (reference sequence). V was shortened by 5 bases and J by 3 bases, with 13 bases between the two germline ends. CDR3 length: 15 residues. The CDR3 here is CASSPRGADTGELFF. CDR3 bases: TGTGCCAGCAGCCCCCGAGGAGCGGACACCGGGGAGCTGTTTTTT.

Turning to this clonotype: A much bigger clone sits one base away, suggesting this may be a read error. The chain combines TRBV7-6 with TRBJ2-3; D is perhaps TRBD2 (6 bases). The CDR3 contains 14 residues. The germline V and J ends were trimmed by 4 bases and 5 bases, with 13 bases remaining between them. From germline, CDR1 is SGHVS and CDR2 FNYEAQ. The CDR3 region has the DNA TGTGCCAGCAGCTCGGACTACAACAAAGATACGCAGTATTTT. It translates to CASSSDYNKDTQYF.

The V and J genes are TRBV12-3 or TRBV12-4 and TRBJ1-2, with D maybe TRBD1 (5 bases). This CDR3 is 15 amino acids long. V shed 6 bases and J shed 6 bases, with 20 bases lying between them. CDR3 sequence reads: CASSLSFGTLDGYTF. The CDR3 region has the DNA TGTGCCAGCAGCCTCTCGTTCGGGACCCTCGATGGCTACACCTTC.

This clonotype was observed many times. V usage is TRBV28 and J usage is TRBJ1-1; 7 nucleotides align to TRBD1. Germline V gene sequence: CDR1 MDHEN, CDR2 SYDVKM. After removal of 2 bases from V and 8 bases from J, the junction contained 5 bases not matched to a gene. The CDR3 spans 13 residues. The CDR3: CASSLTTGPEAFF. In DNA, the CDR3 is TGTGCCAGCAGTTTAACGACAGGGCCCGAAGCTTTCTTT.

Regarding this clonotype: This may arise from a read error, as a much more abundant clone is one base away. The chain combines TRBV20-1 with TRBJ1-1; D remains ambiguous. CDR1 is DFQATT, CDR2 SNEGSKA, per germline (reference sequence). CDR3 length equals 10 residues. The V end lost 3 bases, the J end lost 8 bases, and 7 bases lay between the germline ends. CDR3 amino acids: CSASLAEAFF. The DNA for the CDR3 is TGCAGTGCTAGCCTGGCGGAAGCTTTCTTT.

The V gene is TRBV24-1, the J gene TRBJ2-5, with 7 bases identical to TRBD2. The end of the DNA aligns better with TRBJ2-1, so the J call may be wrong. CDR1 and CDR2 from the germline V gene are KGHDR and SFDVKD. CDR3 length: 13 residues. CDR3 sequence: CATSDFGGSEQFF. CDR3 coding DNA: TGTGCCACCAGTGATTTCGGGGGGAGTGAGCAGTTCTTC.

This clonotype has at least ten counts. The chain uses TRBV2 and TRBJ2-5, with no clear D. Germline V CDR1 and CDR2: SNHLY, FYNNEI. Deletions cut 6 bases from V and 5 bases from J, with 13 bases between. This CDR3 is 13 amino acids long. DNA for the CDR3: TGTGCCAGCAGCTACCTAGGAAGGGAGACCCAGTACTTC. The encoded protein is CASSYLGRETQYF.

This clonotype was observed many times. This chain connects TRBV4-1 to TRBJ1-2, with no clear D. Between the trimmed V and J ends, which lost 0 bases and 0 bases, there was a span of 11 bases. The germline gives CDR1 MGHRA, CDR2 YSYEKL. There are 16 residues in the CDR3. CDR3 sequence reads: CASSQDARVSNYGYTF. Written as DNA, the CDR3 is TGCGCCAGCAGCCAAGACGCTAGGGTCTCTAACTATGGCTACACCTTC.

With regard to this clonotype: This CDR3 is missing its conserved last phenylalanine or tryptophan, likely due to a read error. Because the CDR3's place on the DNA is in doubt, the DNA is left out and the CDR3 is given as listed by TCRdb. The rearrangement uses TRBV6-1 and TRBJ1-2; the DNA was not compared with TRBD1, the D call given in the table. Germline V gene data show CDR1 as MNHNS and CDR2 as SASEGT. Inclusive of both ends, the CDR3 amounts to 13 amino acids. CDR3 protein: CASSEYPTQGTFC.

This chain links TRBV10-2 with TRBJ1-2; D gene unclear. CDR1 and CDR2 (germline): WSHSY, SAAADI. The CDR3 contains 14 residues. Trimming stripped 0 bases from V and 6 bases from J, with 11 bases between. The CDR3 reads CASSESSGLDGYTF. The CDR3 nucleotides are TGCGCCAGCAGTGAGTCATCTGGGCTAGATGGCTACACCTTC.

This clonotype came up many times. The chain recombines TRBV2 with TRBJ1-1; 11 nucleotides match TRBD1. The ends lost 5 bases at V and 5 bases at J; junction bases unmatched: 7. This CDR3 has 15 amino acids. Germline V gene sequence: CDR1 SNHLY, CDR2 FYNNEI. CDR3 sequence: CASSYAGQGGTEAFF. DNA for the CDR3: TGTGCCAGCAGTTATGCGGGACAGGGGGGTACTGAAGCTTTCTTT. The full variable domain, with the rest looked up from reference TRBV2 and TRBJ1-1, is EPEVTQTPSHQVTQMGQEVILRCVPISNHLYFYWYRQILGQKVEFLVSFYNNEISEKSEIFDDQFSVERPDGSNFTLKIRSTKLEDSAMYFCASSYAGQGGTEAFFGQGTRLTVV.

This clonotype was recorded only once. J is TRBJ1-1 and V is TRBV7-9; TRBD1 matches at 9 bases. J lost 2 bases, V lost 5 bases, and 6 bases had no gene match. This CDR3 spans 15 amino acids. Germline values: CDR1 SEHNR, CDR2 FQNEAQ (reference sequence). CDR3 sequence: CASSTDRGANTEAFF. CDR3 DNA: TGTGCCAGCAGCACGGACAGGGGCGCTAACACTGAAGCTTTCTTT.

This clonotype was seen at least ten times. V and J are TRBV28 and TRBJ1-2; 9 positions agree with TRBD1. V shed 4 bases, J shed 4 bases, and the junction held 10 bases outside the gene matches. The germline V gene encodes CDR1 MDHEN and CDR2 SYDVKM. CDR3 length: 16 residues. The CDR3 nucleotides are TGTGCCAGCAGTTCCTTTCCGGGACAGGGAAGCTATGGCTACACCTTC. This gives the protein CASSSFPGQGSYGYTF.

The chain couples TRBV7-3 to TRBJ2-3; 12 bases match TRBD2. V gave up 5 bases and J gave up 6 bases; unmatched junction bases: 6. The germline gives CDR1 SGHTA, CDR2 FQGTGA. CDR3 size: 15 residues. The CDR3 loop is CASSLLAGGIDTQYF. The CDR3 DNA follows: TGTGCCAGCAGCCTACTAGCGGGAGGTATCGATACGCAGTATTTT.

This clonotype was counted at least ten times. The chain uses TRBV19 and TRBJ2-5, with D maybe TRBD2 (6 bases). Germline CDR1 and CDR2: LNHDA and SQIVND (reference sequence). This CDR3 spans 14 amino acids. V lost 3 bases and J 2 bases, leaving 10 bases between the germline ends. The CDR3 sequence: CASSMAGFQETQYF. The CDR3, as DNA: TGTGCCAGTAGTATGGCGGGGTTTCAAGAGACCCAGTACTTC.

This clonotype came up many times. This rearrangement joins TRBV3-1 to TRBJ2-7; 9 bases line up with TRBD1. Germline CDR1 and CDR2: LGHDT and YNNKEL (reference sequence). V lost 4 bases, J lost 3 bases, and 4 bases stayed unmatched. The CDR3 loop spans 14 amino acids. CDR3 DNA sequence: TGTGCCAGCAGCCGATGGGACAGGGACTACGAGCAGTACTTC. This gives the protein CASSRWDRDYEQYF.

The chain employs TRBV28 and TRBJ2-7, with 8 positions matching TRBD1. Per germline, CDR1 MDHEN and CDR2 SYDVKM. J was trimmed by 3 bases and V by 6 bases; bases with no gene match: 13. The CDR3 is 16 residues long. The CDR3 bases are TGTGCCAGCAGCGCTCCCAGGGGGCCCGGGGGCTACGAGCAGTACTTC. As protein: CASSAPRGPGGYEQYF.

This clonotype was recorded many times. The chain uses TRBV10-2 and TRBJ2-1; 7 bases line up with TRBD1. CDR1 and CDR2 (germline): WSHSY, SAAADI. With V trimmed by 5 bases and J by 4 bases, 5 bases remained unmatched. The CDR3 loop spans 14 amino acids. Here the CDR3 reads CASSQLGQYNEQFF. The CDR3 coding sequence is TGCGCCAGCAGTCAACTGGGACAGTACAATGAGCAGTTCTTC.

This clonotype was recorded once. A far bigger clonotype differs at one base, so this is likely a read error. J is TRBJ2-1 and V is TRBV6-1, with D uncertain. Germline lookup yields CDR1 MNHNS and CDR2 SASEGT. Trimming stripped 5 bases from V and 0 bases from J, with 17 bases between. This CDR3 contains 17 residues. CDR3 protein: CASSCPPRVSSYNEQFF. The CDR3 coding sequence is TGTGCCAGCAGTTGTCCCCCACGAGTCAGCTCCTACAATGAGCAGTTCTTC.

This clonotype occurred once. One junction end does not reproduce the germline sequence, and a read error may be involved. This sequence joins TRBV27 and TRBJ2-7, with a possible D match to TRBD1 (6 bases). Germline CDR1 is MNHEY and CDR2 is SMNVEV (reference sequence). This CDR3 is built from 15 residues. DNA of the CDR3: TGTGCCAGCAGCTCCAGGGGTTACGACTCCTACGATCAGTACTTC. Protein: CASSSRGYDSYDQYF.

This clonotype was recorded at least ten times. The CDR3 loop is CASSNRGYGYTF. CDR3 DNA: TGTGCCAGCAGTAACAGGGGCTATGGCTACACCTTC. The V and J genes are TRBV12-3 or TRBV12-4 and TRBJ1-2; 7 nucleotides match TRBD1. This CDR3 is 12 amino acids long. After removal of 5 bases from V and 4 bases from J, the junction contained 1 base not matched to a gene.

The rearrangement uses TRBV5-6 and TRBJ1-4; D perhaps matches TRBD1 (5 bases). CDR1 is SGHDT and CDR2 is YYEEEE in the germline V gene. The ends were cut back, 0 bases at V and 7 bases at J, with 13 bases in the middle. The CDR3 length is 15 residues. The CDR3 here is CASSLAGLEGEKLFF. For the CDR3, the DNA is TGTGCCAGCAGCTTGGCGGGGCTCGAGGGTGAAAAACTGTTTTTT.

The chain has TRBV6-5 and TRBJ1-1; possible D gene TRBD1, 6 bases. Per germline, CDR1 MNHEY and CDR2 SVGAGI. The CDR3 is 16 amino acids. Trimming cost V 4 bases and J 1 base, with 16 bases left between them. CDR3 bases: TGTGCCAGCAGTTTGGACAGCGAAAATAGGAACACTGAAGCTTTCTTT. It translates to CASSLDSENRNTEAFF.

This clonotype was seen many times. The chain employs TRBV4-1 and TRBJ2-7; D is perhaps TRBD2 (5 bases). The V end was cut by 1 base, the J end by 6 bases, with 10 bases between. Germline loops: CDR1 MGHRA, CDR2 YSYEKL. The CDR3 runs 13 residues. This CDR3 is CASSQAYGGEQYF. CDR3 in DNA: TGCGCCAGCAGCCAAGCGTATGGAGGCGAGCAGTACTTC.

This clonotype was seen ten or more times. The CDR3 bases are TGCAGCGTTGATGGGGACTATCCCGGCTACACCTTC. Amino acids: CSVDGDYPGYTF. J is TRBJ1-2 and V is TRBV29-1, with D perhaps TRBD1 (5 bases). Trimming took off 3 bases at V and 8 bases at J, with 13 bases between the two ends. The CDR3 runs to 12 residues. CDR1 is SQVTM, CDR2 ANQGSEA, per germline. Full variable domain (rest looked up from reference TRBV29-1 and TRBJ1-2): SAVISQKPSRDICQRGTSLTIQCQVDSQVTMMFWYRQQPGQSLTLIATANQGSEATYESGFVIDKFPISRPNLTFSTLTVSNMSPEDSSIYLCSVDGDYPGYTFGSGTRLTVV.

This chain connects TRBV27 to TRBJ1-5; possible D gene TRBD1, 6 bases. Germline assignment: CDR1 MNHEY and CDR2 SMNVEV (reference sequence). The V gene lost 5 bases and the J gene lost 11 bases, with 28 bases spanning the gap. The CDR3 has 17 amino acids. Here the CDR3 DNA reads TGTGCCAGCAGTACCATAGCTCACACGCTTAGGGGGTCAGCCCAGCATTTT. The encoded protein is CASSTIAHTLRGSAQHF.

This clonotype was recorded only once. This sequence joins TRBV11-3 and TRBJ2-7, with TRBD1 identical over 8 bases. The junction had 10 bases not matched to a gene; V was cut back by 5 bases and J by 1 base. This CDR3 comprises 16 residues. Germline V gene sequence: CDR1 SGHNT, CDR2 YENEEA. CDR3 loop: CASSGSADRASYEQYF. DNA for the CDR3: TGTGCCAGCAGCGGATCCGCGGACAGGGCATCCTACGAGCAGTACTTC. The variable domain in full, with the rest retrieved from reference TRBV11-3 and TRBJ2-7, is EAGVVQSPRYKIIEKKQPVAFWCNPISGHNTLYWYLQNLGQGPELLIRYENEEAVDDSQLPKDRFSAERLKGVDSTLKIQPAELGDSAVYLCASSGSADRASYEQYFGPGTRLTVT.

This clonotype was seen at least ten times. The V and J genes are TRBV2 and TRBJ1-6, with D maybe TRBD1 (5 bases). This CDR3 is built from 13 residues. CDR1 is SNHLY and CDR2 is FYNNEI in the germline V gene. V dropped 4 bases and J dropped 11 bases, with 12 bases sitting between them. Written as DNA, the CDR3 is TGTGCCAGCAGTGGAGGGGTGTGGGCACCCCTCCACTTT. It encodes CASSGGVWAPLHF.